This is a list of T cell receptor beta chains from one sample in a study of blood T cell repertoires in COVID-19. The data were produced by immunoSEQ multiplex PCR, yet TCRdb's version contains in-frame clones alone and is incomplete. The sample yields 70,000 or so clones, roughly 90% seen once. Source material: peripheral blood. These receptors originate from a man aged 55 to 69 with acute or convalescent COVID-19. The CDR3 runs from the conserved cysteine through the conserved F or W. A D gene is named only where the DNA matches it firmly. The listing skips clone size in some rows; elsewhere it reads once, few, many or a size class.

d_call j_call clone_size v_call cdr3_nt cdr3_aa
- TRBJ1-1 - TRBV5-1 TGCGCCAGCAGCTTGATACAGGGAAGTATGGCTGAAGCTTTCTTT CASSLIQGSMAEAFF
- TRBJ2-7 - TRBV5-1 TGCGCCAGCAGCACCCAGGGTGGGGATTACGAGCAGTACTTC CASSTQGGDYEQYF
TRBD2 TRBJ2-1 few TRBV9 TGTGCCAGCAGCGTAGCTATGGCTAGCGGGGTCTATGAGCAGTTCTTC CASSVAMASGVYEQFF
- TRBJ1-5 once TRBV27 TGTGCCAGCAGCGGACAGAACAATCAGCCCCAGCATTTT CASSGQNNQPQHF
TRBD2 TRBJ2-5 - TRBV3-1/TRBV3-2 TGTGCCAGCAGCCAAGGTTTGTCGCAGCGGGGAAAAGAGACCCAGTACTTC CASSQGLSQRGKETQYF
TRBD1 TRBJ2-4 - TRBV7-3 TGTGCCAGCAGCTTATCGGGACAGGGGGCTGGTGGAAACATTCAGTACTTC CASSLSGQGAGGNIQYF
- TRBJ1-2 - TRBV19 TGTGCCAGTAGTGCCAGGGATTACGGCTACACCTTC CASSARDYGYTF
TRBD1 TRBJ1-3 - TRBV6-6 TGTGCCAGCAGTATCCCCCGGGACAGCTCTGGAAACACCATATATTTT CASSIPRDSSGNTIYF
TRBD2 TRBJ2-7 - TRBV10-2 TGCGCCAGCAGGGCCTCACTAGCGTCGTCCTACGAGCAGTACTTC CASRASLASSYEQYF
- TRBJ1-1 - TRBV5-5 TGTGCCAGCATCCGGGGGGCGAACACTGAAGCTTTCTTT CASIRGANTEAFF